This entry concerns a single T cell receptor beta chain. Its antigen is unidentified. Germline V gives CDR1 SGHVS, CDR2 FNYEAQ. V lost 4 bases and J lost 0, with 7 bases in between. The CDR3 has 14 residues. This sample is drawn from a study of T cell repertoires in cytomegalovirus infection. Study outcomes and limitations: Individuals carrying CMV plus the relevant HLA were identified by cumulative frequency of public TCR beta families.

One entry per CDR3 protein results from TCRdb running MiXCR on the reads. The sample holds about 140,000 distinct CDR3 sequences, 25% to 35% seen once. The sequence was collected from a human donor in good health (CMV status not recorded). Some clones in this sample may be carry-over from other donors' samples. Material: CD8+ T cells from cultured PBMCs, obtained from culture after CMV antigen stimulation. The chain is built from TRBV7-6 and TRBJ1-5; no clear D. CDR3 nucleotide sequence: TGTGCCAGCAGCTCAAGCGATAGCAATCAGCCCCAGCATTTT. It codes for CASSSSDSNQPQHF.